Below, one T cell receptor beta chain is given with its context. Its antigen is unidentified. The data belong to a study of blood T cells in healthy people across ages. Findings and limits, study-wide: Measured against age, TCR beta diversity per million T cells decreased in a roughly linear manner. Estimates based on one million T cells were treated as lower bounds. Higher diversity and more naive CD4+ cells were features of long-lived donors, compared to aged donors.

Trimming cost V 0 bases and J 5 bases, with 13 bases left between them. Germline V lookup: CDR1 LGHDT, CDR2 YNNKEL (reference sequence). This CDR3 comprises 15 residues. A J-beta primer mix and a sample-barcoded 5' primer were used in a second PCR of about 7 to 12 cycles. One entry per CDR3 protein results from TCRdb running MiXCR on the 5' RACE reads. The table shows about 640,000 distinct CDR3 sequences, with around 38% occurring only once. The source is an older man in good health. The J gene is TRBJ1-1, the V gene TRBV3-1; perhaps TRBD1 as D (5 bases). Input material: blood. The DNA for the CDR3 is TGTGCCAGCAGCCAAGAGAAGGGGTTGACGACTGAAGCTTTCTTT. Translating it yields CASSQEKGLTTEAFF.